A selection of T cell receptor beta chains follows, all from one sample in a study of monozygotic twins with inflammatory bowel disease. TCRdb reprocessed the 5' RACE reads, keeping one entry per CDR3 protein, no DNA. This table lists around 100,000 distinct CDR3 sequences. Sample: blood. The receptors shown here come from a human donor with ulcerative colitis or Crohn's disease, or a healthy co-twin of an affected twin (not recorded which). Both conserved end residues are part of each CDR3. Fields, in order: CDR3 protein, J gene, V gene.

CDR3: CASSTRDKSYRSYEQYF
J: TRBJ2-7
V: TRBV6-1

CDR3: CASSFQIRGSGNTIYF
J: TRBJ1-3
V: TRBV28

CDR3: CSVGRGGSYEQYF
J: TRBJ2-7
V: TRBV29-1

CDR3: CASRTGTGGLEQYF
J: TRBJ2-7
V: TRBV6-1

CDR3: CASGPQVSETQYF
J: TRBJ2-5
V: TRBV28

CDR3: CASSWTSLSGQLNSPLHF
J: TRBJ1-6
V: TRBV28

CDR3: CASSRLGDQYF
J: TRBJ2-7
V: TRBV7-9

CDR3: CASSLRGKPFYGYTF
J: TRBJ1-2
V: TRBV12-3/TRBV12-4

CDR3: CASSSLPSGGNTGELFF
J: TRBJ2-2
V: TRBV5-1

CDR3: CASRIEGGTQYF
J: TRBJ2-5
V: TRBV7-2

CDR3: CASSLETAKTGELFF
J: TRBJ2-2
V: TRBV5-1

CDR3: CASTGTVNTEAFF
J: TRBJ1-1
V: TRBV12-3/TRBV12-4

CDR3: CAISESTGTGFRPQHF
J: TRBJ1-5
V: TRBV10-3

CDR3: CASTEVRGGTTNTGELFF
J: TRBJ2-2
V: TRBV25-1

CDR3: CASSLEGRWVGETQYF
J: TRBJ2-5
V: TRBV5-1

CDR3: CASSPPSGAETQYF
J: TRBJ2-5
V: TRBV18

CDR3: CASSYETSLQFF
J: TRBJ2-1
V: TRBV6-6

CDR3: CATSGVGLVWQETQYF
J: TRBJ2-5
V: TRBV15

CDR3: CASSQATSGTYEQYF
J: TRBJ2-7
V: TRBV4-2

CDR3: CASSLREKGGYTF
J: TRBJ1-2
V: TRBV11-2

CDR3: CASANSGSTQPQHF
J: TRBJ1-5
V: TRBV3-1

CDR3: CASRTGGFNYGYTF
J: TRBJ1-2
V: TRBV5-4

CDR3: CASSLGGAVSNSPLHF
J: TRBJ1-6
V: TRBV7-2

CDR3: CASRNTRWNSPLHF
J: TRBJ1-6
V: TRBV12-3/TRBV12-4

CDR3: CASSLEAGSAKNIQYF
J: TRBJ2-4
V: TRBV12-3/TRBV12-4